The rows below give T cell receptor beta chains drawn from one sample of a study of T cell responses to AZD1222 COVID-19 vaccine. The table came from immunoSEQ multiplex PCR; TCRdb's copy has only in-frame clones and leaves some out. The sample yields more than 95,000 clones, 86% seen once. This material consisted of peripheral blood, taken 28 days after the second AZD1222 dose. These receptors all stem from an adult who received the AZD1222 COVID-19 vaccine. Both conserved end residues are part of each CDR3. The order of the fields is clone size, J gene, V gene, D gene, CDR3 protein, CDR3 DNA. D genes are given only for firm matches. Size values are once, few and many counts, or a class for expanded clones, and some rows have none.

size: -
J: TRBJ1-1
V: TRBV5-8
D: -
CDR3: CASSLDPGNTEAFF
DNA: TGTGCCAGCAGCTTGGATCCCGGGAACACTGAAGCTTTCTTT

size: -
J: TRBJ1-2
V: TRBV5-1
D: -
CDR3: CASKISADNYGYTF
DNA: TGCGCCAGCAAGATTTCTGCAGATAACTATGGCTACACCTTC

size: -
J: TRBJ1-1
V: TRBV4-3
D: -
CDR3: CASSQDLGLEAFF
DNA: TGCGCCAGCAGCCAAGATTTAGGGTTGGAAGCTTTCTTT

size: -
J: TRBJ2-5
V: TRBV11-2
D: TRBD1
CDR3: CASSVDGTAYQETQYF
DNA: TGTGCCAGCAGCGTCGATGGGACAGCGTACCAAGAGACCCAGTACTTC

size: -
J: TRBJ2-2
V: TRBV6-5
D: TRBD2
CDR3: CASKRDGANTGELFF
DNA: TGTGCCAGCAAGCGGGACGGGGCGAACACCGGGGAGCTGTTTTTT

size: -
J: TRBJ2-1
V: TRBV7-9
D: -
CDR3: CAIRGGDGTYNEQFF
DNA: TGTGCCATCCGAGGGGGAGATGGGACGTACAATGAGCAGTTCTTC

size: -
J: TRBJ1-1
V: TRBV30
D: -
CDR3: CAWSVQRTVTEAFF
DNA: TGTGCCTGGAGTGTACAAAGGACAGTCACTGAAGCTTTCTTT

size: -
J: TRBJ2-5
V: TRBV6-5
D: TRBD2
CDR3: CASSGTSGGLETQYF
DNA: TGTGCCAGCAGCGGGACTAGCGGGGGGCTCGAGACCCAGTACTTC

size: -
J: TRBJ1-1
V: TRBV7-9
D: -
CDR3: CASSSRLGGGTEAFF
DNA: TGTGCCAGCAGCTCGAGATTGGGAGGAGGCACTGAAGCTTTCTTT

size: -
J: TRBJ1-1
V: TRBV12-3/TRBV12-4
D: -
CDR3: CASSLGADVEAFF
DNA: TGTGCCAGCAGTTTGGGTGCGGACGTTGAAGCTTTCTTT

size: -
J: TRBJ1-2
V: TRBV5-5
D: TRBD1
CDR3: CASSSGQGAVYGYTF
DNA: TGTGCCAGCAGCTCTGGACAGGGGGCTGTCTATGGCTACACCTTC

size: -
J: TRBJ1-6
V: TRBV7-8
D: TRBD1
CDR3: CASSTDRGNNSPLHF
DNA: TGTGCCAGCAGCACCGACAGGGGAAATAATTCACCCCTCCACTTT

size: -
J: TRBJ2-3
V: TRBV7-2
D: TRBD1
CDR3: CASSQEGQGPSWGQYF
DNA: TGTGCCAGCAGCCAAGAGGGACAGGGACCATCTTGGGGGCAGTATTTT

size: -
J: TRBJ1-2
V: TRBV13
D: -
CDR3: CASSLGQVYGYTF
DNA: TGTGCCAGCAGCTTAGGACAGGTCTATGGCTACACCTTC

size: once
J: TRBJ1-2
V: TRBV28
D: -
CDR3: CATSGQEEAYGYTF
DNA: TGTGCCACCTCCGGGCAGGAGGAGGCCTATGGCTACACCTTC

size: -
J: TRBJ2-7
V: TRBV7-2
D: TRBD2
CDR3: CASSLQGLVPYEQYF
DNA: TGTGCCAGCAGCTTACAAGGACTAGTGCCCTACGAGCAGTACTTC

size: -
J: TRBJ2-5
V: TRBV29-1
D: TRBD2
CDR3: CSVLAGGPIWTQYF
DNA: TGCAGCGTCCTAGCGGGGGGGCCGATTTGGACCCAGTACTTC

size: few
J: TRBJ2-7
V: TRBV2
D: -
CDR3: CASIKQGRSYEQYF
DNA: TGTGCCAGCATTAAGCAGGGCCGCTCCTACGAGCAGTACTTC

size: -
J: TRBJ2-7
V: TRBV14
D: -
CDR3: CASSQGNQREFSYEQYF
DNA: TGTGCCAGCAGCCAAGGGAACCAGAGGGAGTTCTCCTACGAGCAGTACTTC

size: -
J: TRBJ1-3
V: TRBV9
D: -
CDR3: CASSSIAGGVSSGNTIYF
DNA: TGTGCCAGCAGCTCGATTGCCGGAGGGGTGAGCTCTGGAAACACCATATATTTT

size: -
J: TRBJ2-2
V: TRBV10-1
D: TRBD2
CDR3: CASSEAPGLADLGELFF
DNA: TGCGCCAGCAGTGAAGCGCCGGGACTAGCGGACCTCGGGGAGCTGTTTTTT

size: -
J: TRBJ1-1
V: TRBV28
D: -
CDR3: CASSRRVQVEAFF
DNA: TGTGCCAGCAGCCGTCGAGTGCAGGTTGAAGCTTTCTTT

size: -
J: TRBJ1-1
V: TRBV10-1
D: TRBD1
CDR3: CATPDRSHLRGTEAFF
DNA: TGCGCCACCCCGGACAGGAGTCACTTAAGGGGCACTGAAGCTTTCTTT

size: -
J: TRBJ1-1
V: TRBV5-1
D: -
CDR3: CASSRGNSVTNTEAFF
DNA: TGCGCCAGCAGCCGCGGAAATTCGGTTACGAACACTGAAGCTTTCTTT

size: -
J: TRBJ1-4
V: TRBV6-6
D: TRBD1
CDR3: CASTKPGGANEKLFF
DNA: TGTGCCAGCACCAAACCAGGGGGTGCTAATGAAAAACTGTTTTTT

size: -
J: TRBJ1-3
V: TRBV5-6
D: -
CDR3: CASSLRRTLRSGNTIYF
DNA: TGTGCCAGCAGCTTAAGACGGACACTCCGCTCTGGAAACACCATATATTTT

size: -
J: TRBJ1-1
V: TRBV7-2
D: -
CDR3: CASSLAIQGWTEAFF
DNA: TGTGCCAGCAGCTTAGCGATTCAGGGTTGGACTGAAGCTTTCTTT

size: -
J: TRBJ1-5
V: TRBV7-9
D: -
CDR3: CASSSAGIGNQPQHF
DNA: TGTGCCAGCAGCTCCGCAGGGATAGGGAATCAGCCCCAGCATTTT

size: -
J: TRBJ2-1
V: TRBV11-1
D: TRBD2
CDR3: CASSLVLAGIYNEQFF
DNA: TGTGCCAGCAGCTTAGTTCTAGCGGGGATATACAATGAGCAGTTCTTC

size: -
J: TRBJ1-5
V: TRBV28
D: TRBD1
CDR3: CASSYGTGYQPQHF
DNA: TGTGCCAGCAGCTACGGGACAGGGTATCAGCCCCAGCATTTT

size: -
J: TRBJ1-1
V: TRBV28
D: -
CDR3: CASSLPLNTEAFF
DNA: TGTGCCAGCAGTTTACCGCTGAACACTGAAGCTTTCTTT

size: -
J: TRBJ2-2
V: TRBV9
D: TRBD2
CDR3: CASSLTSVENTGELFF
DNA: TGTGCCAGCAGCCTAACTAGCGTAGAAAACACCGGGGAGCTGTTTTTT

size: -
J: TRBJ2-1
V: TRBV4-1
D: TRBD2
CDR3: CASSQISGYNEQFF
DNA: TGCGCCAGCAGCCAGATTAGCGGGTACAATGAGCAGTTCTTC

size: -
J: TRBJ2-2
V: TRBV7-6
D: TRBD1
CDR3: CASSPRRQGDTGELFF
DNA: TGTGCCAGCAGCCCTAGGCGACAGGGGGACACCGGGGAGCTGTTTTTT

size: -
J: TRBJ2-7
V: TRBV6-2/TRBV6-3
D: TRBD1
CDR3: CASSYGTEGYEQYF
DNA: TGTGCCAGCAGCTATGGGACAGAGGGCTACGAGCAGTACTTC

size: -
J: TRBJ1-6
V: TRBV11-2
D: TRBD1
CDR3: CASSLQPGGNSPLHF
DNA: TGTGCCAGCAGCTTACAGCCAGGGGGTAATTCACCCCTCCACTTT

size: -
J: TRBJ2-6
V: TRBV7-9
D: TRBD1
CDR3: CASSINRGSGANVLTF
DNA: TGTGCCAGCAGCATTAACAGGGGCTCTGGGGCCAACGTCCTGACTTTC